These 8 T cell receptor beta chains were sequenced from one sample in a study of blood T cell repertoires in COVID-19. Profiling relied on immunoSEQ multiplex PCR, and the TCRdb table lists in-frame clones only, not all of them. Of about 74,000 clones in the sample, roughly 84% were seen once. The sample taken for sequencing was peripheral blood. The source is a man aged 45-60 years with active COVID-19.

V is TRBV20-1 and J is TRBJ2-7; no definite D call. Germline V CDR1 and CDR2: DFQATT, SNEGSKA (reference sequence). Trimming removed 3 bases from V and 3 bases from J, with 12 bases in between. The CDR3 covers 13 residues. CDR3 nucleotide sequence: TGCAGTGCTAGTGTGGGCTACCACTACGAGCAGTACTTC. It codes for CSASVGYHYEQYF.

The V and J genes are TRBV28 and TRBJ2-5; 11 nucleotides match TRBD1. With V trimmed by 2 bases and J by 9 bases, 14 bases remained unmatched. Germline V gene sequence: CDR1 MDHEN, CDR2 SYDVKM. The CDR3 is 17 residues long. This CDR3 is CASSLSGTGQGAGAQYF. For the CDR3, the DNA is TGTGCCAGCAGTTTAAGCGGTACCGGACAGGGGGCGGGGGCCCAGTACTTC.

The chain is built from TRBV12-3 or TRBV12-4 and TRBJ2-5; D perhaps matches TRBD1 (5 bases). V was shortened by 7 bases and J by 2 bases, with 11 bases between the two germline ends. This CDR3 is built from 13 residues. CDR3 DNA sequence: TGTGCCAGCAACACCGACAGTCAAGAGACCCAGTACTTC. Translation: CASNTDSQETQYF.

The chain carries TRBV9 and TRBJ2-5, with 11 bases matching TRBD2. There are 16 residues in the CDR3. V was pared by 4 bases and J by 5 bases, with 10 bases of the junction left unmatched. Per the germline V gene, CDR1 is SGDLS and CDR2 is YYNGEE. CDR3: CASSQRTSGYGETQYF. CDR3 in DNA: TGTGCCAGCAGCCAGCGGACTAGCGGGTACGGGGAGACCCAGTACTTC.

This clone has just a few counts. The V and J genes are TRBV27 and TRBJ1-1; no definite D call. Germline loops: CDR1 MNHEY, CDR2 SMNVEV (reference sequence). CDR3 length equals 14 residues. The V and J ends lost 5 bases and 5 bases respectively, with 15 bases between them. The CDR3 sequence is CASSPTVLRTEAFF. CDR3 DNA: TGTGCCAGCAGTCCCACAGTGTTACGGACTGAAGCTTTCTTT.

This clone appeared once. The V and J genes are TRBV19 and TRBJ2-2, with D uncertain. CDR1 and CDR2 (germline): LNHDA, SQIVND (reference sequence). V was shortened by 3 bases and J by 0 bases, with 8 bases between the two germline ends. CDR3 length equals 15 residues. CDR3 sequence reads: CASSMSLANTGELFF. CDR3 DNA: TGTGCCAGTAGTATGAGTCTAGCGAACACCGGGGAGCTGTTTTTT.

The rearrangement uses TRBV27 and TRBJ2-3; 13 bases match TRBD2. V shed 6 bases, J shed 1 base, and the junction held 22 bases outside the gene matches. CDR3 size: 22 residues. Germline values: CDR1 MNHEY, CDR2 SMNVEV (reference sequence). As DNA, the CDR3 is TGTGCCAGCAGCAGAAGGCGTACTAGCGGGAGGGCCGGTCAGAGCGGCACAGATACGCAGTATTTT. Its protein is CASSRRRTSGRAGQSGTDTQYF.

J is TRBJ2-7 and V is TRBV4-1, with TRBD1 identical over 9 bases. CDR1 MGHRA and CDR2 YSYEKL come from the germline V gene. Germline trimming cut 2 bases from V and 4 bases from J; bases unmatched to any gene: 9. The CDR3 runs to 16 residues. The CDR3 nucleotides read TGCGCCAGCAGCCAAAACCCAACAGGGGGCTATTACGAGCAGTACTTC. It translates to CASSQNPTGGYYEQYF.